The clone carrying this T cell receptor beta chain was recorded many times. Researchers took RNA transcripts and amplified the TCR beta CDR3 regions from them. The TCR CDR3 was amplified in a first-round RT-PCR using the HTBI primer set. TCRdb reanalysed the multiplex PCR reads using MiXCR and keeps one entry per CDR3 protein. The sample lists hundreds of thousands of distinct CDR3 sequences; less than 15% were seen once. This entry comes from a study of T cells in Graves' hyperthyroidism and ophthalmopathy. Germline CDR1 is LNHDA and CDR2 is SQIVND (reference sequence). The CDR3 is 12 amino acids. V trimming: 8 bases; J trimming: 4 bases; junction bases outside the gene matches: 4. Uncontrolled infections, other autoimmune diseases, pregnancy or lactation led to exclusion of patients. In making diagnoses, clinical symptoms, serum thyroxine and TRAb, thyroid ultrasound and orbital computed tomography were all used.

The sequenced material came from blood. The receptor's source is a woman aged 18-29 years with Graves' hyperthyroidism. This sequence joins TRBV19 and TRBJ2-7; the match to TRBD1 covers 8 bases. The CDR3 loop reads CASGQGVYEQYF. In nucleotides, the CDR3 is TGTGCCAGTGGACAGGGAGTGTACGAGCAGTACTTC.